This T cell receptor (beta chain) is from a study of cytomegalovirus exposure and HLA in healthy donors. Across the whole study: Earlier findings included about 120 million unique TCR beta sequences obtained from about 179 million T cells.

PCR was performed using 60 Vbeta and 13 Jbeta primers. Clones were read by immunoSEQ multiplex PCR, and TCRdb kept only the in-frame ones, dropping some. The repertoire holds a few hundred thousand clones, with about 79% as singletons. Study-wide results and limits: In vitro assays verified that a few CMV-associated chains recognized CMV antigens specifically. Roughly uniform sequencing depth across donors was assumed, possibly incorrectly.

As to this clone: Its specificity is unknown.

Germline assignment: CDR1 LNHDA and CDR2 SQIVND (reference sequence). The CDR3 is made up of 16 amino acids. The ends lost 0 bases at V and 5 bases at J; junction bases unmatched: 8. The sample was PBMCs. This TCR derives from a man between 18 and 29 years old in good health and CMV-seronegative. This rearrangement joins TRBV19 to TRBJ2-3; 7 positions match TRBD2. CDR3 region: CASSIDASSGLDTQYF. CDR3 nucleotides: TGTGCCAGTAGTATAGATGCGTCTAGCGGTTTAGATACGCAGTATTTT.